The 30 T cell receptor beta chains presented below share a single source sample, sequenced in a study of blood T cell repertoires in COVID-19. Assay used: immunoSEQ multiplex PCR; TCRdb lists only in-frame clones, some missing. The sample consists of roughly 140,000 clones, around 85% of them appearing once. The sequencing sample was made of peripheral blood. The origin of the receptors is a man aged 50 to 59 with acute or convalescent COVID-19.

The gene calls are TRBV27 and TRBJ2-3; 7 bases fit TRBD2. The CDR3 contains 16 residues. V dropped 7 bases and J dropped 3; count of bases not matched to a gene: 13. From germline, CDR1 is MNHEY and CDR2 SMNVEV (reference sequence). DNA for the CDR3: TGTGCCAGCACCTTTACTAGCGCATCGGGAACAGATACGCAGTATTTT. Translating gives CASTFTSASGTDTQYF.

CDR3 nucleotide sequence: TGTGCCAGCCGGGGGGAAGGGCCAGAGACCCAGTACTTC. As protein: CASRGEGPETQYF. The chain has TRBV3-1 (or the pseudogene TRBV3-2) and TRBJ2-5, with TRBD2 identical over 7 bases. Looked up from germline, CDR1 is LGHDT and CDR2 is YNNKEL (reference sequence). The CDR3 length is 13 residues. Trimming cost V 8 bases and J 4 bases; bases outside gene matches: 7.

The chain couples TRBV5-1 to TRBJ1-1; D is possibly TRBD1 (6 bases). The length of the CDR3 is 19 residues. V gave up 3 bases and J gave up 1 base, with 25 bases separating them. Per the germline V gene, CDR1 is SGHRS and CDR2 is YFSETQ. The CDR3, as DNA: TGCGCCAGCAGCTCCGAGAAAGCCGGGACACATAAAAAGAACACTGAAGCTTTCTTT. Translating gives CASSSEKAGTHKKNTEAFF. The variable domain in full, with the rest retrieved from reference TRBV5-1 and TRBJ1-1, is KAGVTQTPRYLIKTRGQQVTLSCSPISGHRSVSWYQQTPGQGLQFLFEYFSETQRNKGNFPGRFSGRQFSNSRSEMNVSTLELGDSALYLCASSSEKAGTHKKNTEAFFGQGTRLTVV.

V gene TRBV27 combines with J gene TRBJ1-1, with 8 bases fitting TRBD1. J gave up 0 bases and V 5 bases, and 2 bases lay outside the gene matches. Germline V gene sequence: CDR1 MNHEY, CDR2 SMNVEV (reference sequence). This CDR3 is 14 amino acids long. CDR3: CASSRQGLNTEAFF. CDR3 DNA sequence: TGTGCCAGCAGTAGACAGGGGCTGAACACTGAAGCTTTCTTT.

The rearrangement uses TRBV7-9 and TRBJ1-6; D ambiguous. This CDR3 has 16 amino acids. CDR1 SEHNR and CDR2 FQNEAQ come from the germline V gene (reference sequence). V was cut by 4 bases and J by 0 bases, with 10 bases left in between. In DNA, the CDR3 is TGTGCCAGCAGCTCGCCCGCCAGCTCCTATAATTCACCCCTCCACTTT. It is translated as CASSSPASSYNSPLHF. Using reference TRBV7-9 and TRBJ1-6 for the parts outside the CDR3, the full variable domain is DTGVSQNPRHKITKRGQNVTFRCDPISEHNRLYWYRQTLGQGPEFLTYFQNEAQLEKSRLLSDRFSAERPKGSFSTLEIQRTEQGDSAMYLCASSSPASSYNSPLHFGNGTRLTVT.

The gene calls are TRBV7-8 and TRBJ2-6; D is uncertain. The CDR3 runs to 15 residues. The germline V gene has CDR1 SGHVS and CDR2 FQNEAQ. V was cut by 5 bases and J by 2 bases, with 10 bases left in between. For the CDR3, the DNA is TGTGCCAGCAGCGTTGAATACACTGGGGCCAACGTCCTGACTTTC. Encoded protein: CASSVEYTGANVLTF. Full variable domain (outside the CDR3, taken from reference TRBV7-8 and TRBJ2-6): GAGVSQSPRYKVAKRGQDVALRCDPISGHVSLFWYQQALGQGPEFLTYFQNEAQLDKSGLPSDRFFAERPEGSVSTLKIQRTQQEDSAVYLCASSVEYTGANVLTFGAGSRLTVL.

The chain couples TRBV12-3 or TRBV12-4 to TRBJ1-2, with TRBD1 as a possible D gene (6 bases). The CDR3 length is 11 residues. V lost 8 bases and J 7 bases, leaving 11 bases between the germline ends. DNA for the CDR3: TGTGCCAGCCAGGGGTACTTTGGCTACACCTTC. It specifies CASQGYFGYTF.

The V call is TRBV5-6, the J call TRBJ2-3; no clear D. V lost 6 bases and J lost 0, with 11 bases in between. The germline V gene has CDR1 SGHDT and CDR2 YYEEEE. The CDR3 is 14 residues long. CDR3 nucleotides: TGTGCCAGCATGAGGCGGTCTAGCACAGATACGCAGTATTTT. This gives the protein CASMRRSSTDTQYF.

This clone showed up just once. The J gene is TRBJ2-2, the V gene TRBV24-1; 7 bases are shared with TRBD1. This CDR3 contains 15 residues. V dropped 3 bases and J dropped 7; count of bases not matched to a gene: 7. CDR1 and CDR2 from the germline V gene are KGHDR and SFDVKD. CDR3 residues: CATSDPGTDNGELFF. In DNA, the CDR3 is TGTGCCACCAGTGATCCCGGGACAGACAACGGGGAGCTGTTTTTT.

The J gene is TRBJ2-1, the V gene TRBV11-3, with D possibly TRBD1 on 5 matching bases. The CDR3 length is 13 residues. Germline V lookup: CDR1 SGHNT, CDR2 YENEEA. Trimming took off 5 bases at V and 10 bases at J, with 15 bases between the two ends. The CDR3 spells CASSQVRGIEQFF. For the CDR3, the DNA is TGTGCCAGCAGCCAAGTTAGGGGAATAGAGCAGTTCTTC.

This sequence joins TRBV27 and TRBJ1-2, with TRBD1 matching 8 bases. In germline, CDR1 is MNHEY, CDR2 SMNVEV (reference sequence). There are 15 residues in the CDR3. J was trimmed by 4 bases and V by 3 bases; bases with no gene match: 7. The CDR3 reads CASSFSPQGAYGYTF. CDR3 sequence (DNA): TGTGCCAGCAGTTTTAGCCCCCAGGGGGCCTATGGCTACACCTTC.

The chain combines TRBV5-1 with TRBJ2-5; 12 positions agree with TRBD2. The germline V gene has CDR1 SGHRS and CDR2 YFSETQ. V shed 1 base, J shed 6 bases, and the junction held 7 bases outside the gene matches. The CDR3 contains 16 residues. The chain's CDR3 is CASSLPLAGGEQTQYF. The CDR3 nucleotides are TGCGCCAGCAGCTTGCCACTAGCGGGAGGCGAACAGACCCAGTACTTC.

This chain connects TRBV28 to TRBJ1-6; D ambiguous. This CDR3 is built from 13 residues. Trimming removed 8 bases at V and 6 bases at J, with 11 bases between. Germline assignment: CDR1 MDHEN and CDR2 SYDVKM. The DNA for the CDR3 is TGTGCCAGCCTTCGCGGCGGTAATTCACCCCTCCACTTT. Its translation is CASLRGGNSPLHF.

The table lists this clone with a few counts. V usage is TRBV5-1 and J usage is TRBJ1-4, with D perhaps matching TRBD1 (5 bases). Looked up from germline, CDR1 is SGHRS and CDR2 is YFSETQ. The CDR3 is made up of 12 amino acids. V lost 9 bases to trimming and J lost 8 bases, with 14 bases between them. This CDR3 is CAIPQVSEKLFF. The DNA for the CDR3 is TGCGCCATTCCACAGGTAAGCGAAAAACTGTTTTTT.

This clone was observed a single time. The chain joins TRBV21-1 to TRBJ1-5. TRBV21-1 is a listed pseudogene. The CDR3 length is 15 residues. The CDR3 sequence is CASSTLRLSNQPQHF. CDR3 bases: TGTGCCAGCAGCACACTGAGGCTTAGCAATCAGCCCCAGCATTTT.

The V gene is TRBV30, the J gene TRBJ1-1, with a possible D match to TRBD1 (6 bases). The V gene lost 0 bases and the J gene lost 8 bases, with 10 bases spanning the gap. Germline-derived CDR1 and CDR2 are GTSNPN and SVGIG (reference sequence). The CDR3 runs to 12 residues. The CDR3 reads CAWSVGGVEAFF. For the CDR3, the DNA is TGTGCCTGGAGTGTAGGGGGGGTAGAAGCTTTCTTT.

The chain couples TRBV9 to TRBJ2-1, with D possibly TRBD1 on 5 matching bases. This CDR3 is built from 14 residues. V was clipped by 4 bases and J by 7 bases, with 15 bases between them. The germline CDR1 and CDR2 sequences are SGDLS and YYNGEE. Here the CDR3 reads CASSPIGAGNEQFF. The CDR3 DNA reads TGTGCCAGCAGCCCCATAGGGGCAGGTAATGAGCAGTTCTTC.

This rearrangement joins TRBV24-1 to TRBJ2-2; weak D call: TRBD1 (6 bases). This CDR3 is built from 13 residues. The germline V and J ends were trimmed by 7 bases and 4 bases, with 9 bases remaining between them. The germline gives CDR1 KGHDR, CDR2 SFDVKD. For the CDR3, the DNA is TGTGCCACCAGGCGGACAGCCACCGGGGAGCTGTTTTTT. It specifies CATRRTATGELFF.

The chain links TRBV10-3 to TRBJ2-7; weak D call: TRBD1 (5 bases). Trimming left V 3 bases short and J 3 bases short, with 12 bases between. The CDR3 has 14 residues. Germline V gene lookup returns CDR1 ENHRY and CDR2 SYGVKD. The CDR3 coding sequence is TGTGCCATCAGTGATTCGTTCAGGGACTACGAGCAGTACTTC. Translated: CAISDSFRDYEQYF.

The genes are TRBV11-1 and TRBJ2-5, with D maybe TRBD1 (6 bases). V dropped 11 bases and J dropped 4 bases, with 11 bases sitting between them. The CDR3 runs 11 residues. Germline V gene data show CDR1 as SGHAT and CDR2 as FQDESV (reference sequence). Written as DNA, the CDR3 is TGTGCCTCTGCAGGGGTAGAGACCCAGTACTTC. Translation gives CASAGVETQYF.

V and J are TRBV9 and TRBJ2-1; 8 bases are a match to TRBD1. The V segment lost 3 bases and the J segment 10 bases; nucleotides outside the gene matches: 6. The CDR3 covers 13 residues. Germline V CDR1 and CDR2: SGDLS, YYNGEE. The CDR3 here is CASSAGQAGEQFF. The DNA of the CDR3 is TGTGCCAGCAGCGCGGGACAGGCCGGAGAGCAGTTCTTC.

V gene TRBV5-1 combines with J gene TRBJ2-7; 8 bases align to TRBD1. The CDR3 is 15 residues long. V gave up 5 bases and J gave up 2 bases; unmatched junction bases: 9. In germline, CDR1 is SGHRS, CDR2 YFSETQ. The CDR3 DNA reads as TGCGCCAGCAGAGCCGAGCCGACAGGGGCCTACGAGCAGTACTTC. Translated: CASRAEPTGAYEQYF.

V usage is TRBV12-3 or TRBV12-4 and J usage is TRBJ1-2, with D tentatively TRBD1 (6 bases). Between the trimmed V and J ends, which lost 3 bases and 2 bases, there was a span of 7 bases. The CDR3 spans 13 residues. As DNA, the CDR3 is TGTGCCAGCAGTTTGGACAGAAACTATGGCTACACCTTC. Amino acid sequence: CASSLDRNYGYTF.

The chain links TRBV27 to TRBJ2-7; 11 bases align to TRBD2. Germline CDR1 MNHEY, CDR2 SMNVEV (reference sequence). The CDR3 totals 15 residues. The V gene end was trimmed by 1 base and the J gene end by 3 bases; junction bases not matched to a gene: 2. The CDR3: CASSLLTSGVYEQYF. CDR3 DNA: TGTGCCAGCAGTTTATTGACTAGCGGGGTCTACGAGCAGTACTTC.

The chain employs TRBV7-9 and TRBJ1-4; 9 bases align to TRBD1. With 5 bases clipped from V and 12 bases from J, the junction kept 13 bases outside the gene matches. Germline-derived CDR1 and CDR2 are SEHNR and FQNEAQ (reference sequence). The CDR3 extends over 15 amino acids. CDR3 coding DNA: TGTGCCAGCAGCCACAGGGGGCGAGTACTGAAAGAACTGTTTTTT. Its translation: CASSHRGRVLKELFF.

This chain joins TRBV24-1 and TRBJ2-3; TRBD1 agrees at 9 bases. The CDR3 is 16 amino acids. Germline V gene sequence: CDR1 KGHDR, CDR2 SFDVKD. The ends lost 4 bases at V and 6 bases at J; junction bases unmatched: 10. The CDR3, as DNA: TGTGCCACCAGTGACCCGCCGGGACAGGGTCCGGATACGCAGTATTTT. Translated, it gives CATSDPPGQGPDTQYF.

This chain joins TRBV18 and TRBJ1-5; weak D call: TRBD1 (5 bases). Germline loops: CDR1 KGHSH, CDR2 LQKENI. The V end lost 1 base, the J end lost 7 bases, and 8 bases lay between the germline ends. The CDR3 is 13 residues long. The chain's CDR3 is CASSPRQGQPQHF. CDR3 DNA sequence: TGTGCCAGCTCACCACGCCAGGGCCAGCCCCAGCATTTT.

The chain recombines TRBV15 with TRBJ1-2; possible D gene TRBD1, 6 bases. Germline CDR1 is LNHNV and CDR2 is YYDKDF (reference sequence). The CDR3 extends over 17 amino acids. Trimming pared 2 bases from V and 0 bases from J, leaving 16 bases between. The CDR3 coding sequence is TGTGCCACCAGCAGACTACAGGGAACAAAGGCTAACTATGGCTACACCTTC. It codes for CATSRLQGTKANYGYTF.

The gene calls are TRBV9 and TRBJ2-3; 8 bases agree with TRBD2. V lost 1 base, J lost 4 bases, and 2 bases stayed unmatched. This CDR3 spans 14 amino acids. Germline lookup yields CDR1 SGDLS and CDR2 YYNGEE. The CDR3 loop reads CASSVRGGPDTQYF. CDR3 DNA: TGTGCCAGCAGCGTACGGGGGGGCCCAGATACGCAGTATTTT.

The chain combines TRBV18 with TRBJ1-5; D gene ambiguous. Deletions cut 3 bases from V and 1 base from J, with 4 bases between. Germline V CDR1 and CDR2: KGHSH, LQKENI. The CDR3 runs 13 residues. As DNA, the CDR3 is TGTGCCAGCTCACCCCAAAGCAATCAGCCCCAGCATTTT. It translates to CASSPQSNQPQHF. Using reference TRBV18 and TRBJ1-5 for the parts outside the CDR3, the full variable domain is NAGVMQNPRHLVRRRGQEARLRCSPMKGHSHVYWYRQLPEEGLKFMVYLQKENIIDESGMPKERFSAEFPKEGPSILRIQQVVRGDSAAYFCASSPQSNQPQHFGDGTRLSIL.